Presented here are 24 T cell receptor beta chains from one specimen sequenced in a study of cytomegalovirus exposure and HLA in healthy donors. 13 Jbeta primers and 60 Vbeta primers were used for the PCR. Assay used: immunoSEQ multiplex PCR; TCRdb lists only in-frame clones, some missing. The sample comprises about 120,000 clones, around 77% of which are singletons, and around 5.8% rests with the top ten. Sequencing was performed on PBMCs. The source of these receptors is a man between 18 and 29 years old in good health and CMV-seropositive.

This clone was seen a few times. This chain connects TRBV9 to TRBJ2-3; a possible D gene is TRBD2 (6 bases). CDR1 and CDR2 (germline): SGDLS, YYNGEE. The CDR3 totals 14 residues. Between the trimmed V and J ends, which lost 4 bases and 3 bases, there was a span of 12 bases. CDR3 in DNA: TGTGCCAGCAGCCCGAGCGGGCAGACAGATACGCAGTATTTT. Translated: CASSPSGQTDTQYF.

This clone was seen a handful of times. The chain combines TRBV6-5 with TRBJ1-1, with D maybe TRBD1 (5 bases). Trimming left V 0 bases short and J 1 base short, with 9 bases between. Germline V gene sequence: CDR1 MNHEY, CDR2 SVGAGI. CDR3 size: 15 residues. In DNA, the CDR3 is TGTGCCAGCAGTTACTCTGCAGGGTCGAACACTGAAGCTTTCTTT. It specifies CASSYSAGSNTEAFF.

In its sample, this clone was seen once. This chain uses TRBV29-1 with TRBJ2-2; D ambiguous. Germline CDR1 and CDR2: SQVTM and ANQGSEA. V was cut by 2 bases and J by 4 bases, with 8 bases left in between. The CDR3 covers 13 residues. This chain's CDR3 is CSVERPGTGELFF. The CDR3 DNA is TGCAGCGTTGAAAGGCCGGGCACCGGGGAGCTGTTTTTT.

The CDR3 DNA is TGTGCCAGCAGGGTAGCGGGGGGGCGGGACAATGAGCAGTTCTTC. Translated, it gives CASRVAGGRDNEQFF. The rearrangement links TRBV2 to TRBJ2-1; 11 positions agree with TRBD2. CDR3 length: 15 amino acids. The V gene's germline CDR1 is SNHLY and CDR2 FYNNEI. The ends lost 6 bases at V and 5 bases at J; junction bases unmatched: 6.

DNA of the CDR3: TGTGCCAGCAGCTTGGCTGGCGGGGGCCACAATGAGCAGTTCTTC. Amino acid sequence: CASSLAGGGHNEQFF. The chain uses TRBV5-4 and TRBJ2-1; TRBD2 might be the D (7 bases). V lost 0 bases to trimming and J lost 5 bases, with 12 bases between them. This CDR3 contains 15 residues. CDR1 is SGHNT, CDR2 YYREEE, per germline (reference sequence).

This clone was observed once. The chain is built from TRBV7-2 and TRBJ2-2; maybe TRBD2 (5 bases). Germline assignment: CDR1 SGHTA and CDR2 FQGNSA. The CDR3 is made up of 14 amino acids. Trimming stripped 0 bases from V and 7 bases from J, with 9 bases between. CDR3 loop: CASSLALGGGELFF. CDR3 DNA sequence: TGTGCCAGCAGCTTAGCATTAGGAGGCGGGGAGCTGTTTTTT. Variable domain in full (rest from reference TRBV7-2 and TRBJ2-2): GAGVSQSPSNKVTEKGKDVELRCDPISGHTALYWYRQSLGQGLEFLIYFQGNSAPDKSGLPSDRFSAERTGGSVSTLTIQRTQQEDSAVYLCASSLALGGGELFFGEGSRLTVL.

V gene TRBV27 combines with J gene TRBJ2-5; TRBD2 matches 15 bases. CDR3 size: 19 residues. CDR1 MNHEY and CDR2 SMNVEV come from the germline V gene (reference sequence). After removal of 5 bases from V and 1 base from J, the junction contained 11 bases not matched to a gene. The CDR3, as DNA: TGTGCCAGCAGTCCGGGACTAGCGGGGGGACCCCAAAGCCAAGAGACCCAGTACTTC. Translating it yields CASSPGLAGGPQSQETQYF.

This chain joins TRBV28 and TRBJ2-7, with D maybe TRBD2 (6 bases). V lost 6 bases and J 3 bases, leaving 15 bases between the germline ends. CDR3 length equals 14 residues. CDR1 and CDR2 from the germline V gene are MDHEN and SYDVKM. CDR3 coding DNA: TGTGCCAGCAGAAGGGGTGGCGGGGACTACGAGCAGTACTTC. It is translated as CASRRGGGDYEQYF.

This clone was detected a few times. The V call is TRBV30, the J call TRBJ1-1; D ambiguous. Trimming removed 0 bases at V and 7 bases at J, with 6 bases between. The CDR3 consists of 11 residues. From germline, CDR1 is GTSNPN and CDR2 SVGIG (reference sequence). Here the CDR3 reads CAWSVQSEAFF. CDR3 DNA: TGTGCCTGGAGTGTACAAAGTGAAGCTTTCTTT.

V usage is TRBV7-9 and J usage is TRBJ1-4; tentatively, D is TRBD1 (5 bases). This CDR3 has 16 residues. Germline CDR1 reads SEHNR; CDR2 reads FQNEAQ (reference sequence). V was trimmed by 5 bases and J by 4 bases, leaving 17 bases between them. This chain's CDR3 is CASSLGKEGNNEKLFF. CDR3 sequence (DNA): TGTGCCAGCAGCCTCGGAAAGGAGGGGAATAATGAAAAACTGTTTTTT.

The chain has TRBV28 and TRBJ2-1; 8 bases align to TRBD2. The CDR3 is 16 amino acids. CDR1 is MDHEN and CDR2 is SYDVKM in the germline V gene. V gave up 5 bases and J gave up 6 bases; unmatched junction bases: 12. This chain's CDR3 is CASSALSGATPNEQFF. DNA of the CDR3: TGTGCCAGCAGTGCCCTTAGCGGGGCCACTCCCAATGAGCAGTTCTTC.

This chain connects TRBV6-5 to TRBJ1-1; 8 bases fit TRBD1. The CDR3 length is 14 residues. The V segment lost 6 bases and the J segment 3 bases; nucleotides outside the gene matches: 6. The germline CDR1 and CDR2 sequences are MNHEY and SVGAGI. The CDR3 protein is CASRGTGGYTEAFF. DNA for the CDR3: TGTGCCAGCAGGGGTACAGGGGGATACACTGAAGCTTTCTTT.

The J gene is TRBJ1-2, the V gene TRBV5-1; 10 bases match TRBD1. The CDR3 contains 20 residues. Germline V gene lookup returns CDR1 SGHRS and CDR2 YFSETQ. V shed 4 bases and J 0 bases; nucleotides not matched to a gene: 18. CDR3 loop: CASSVGGIWDRGAANYGYTF. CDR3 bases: TGCGCCAGCAGCGTTGGGGGGATATGGGACAGGGGAGCGGCTAACTATGGCTACACCTTC.

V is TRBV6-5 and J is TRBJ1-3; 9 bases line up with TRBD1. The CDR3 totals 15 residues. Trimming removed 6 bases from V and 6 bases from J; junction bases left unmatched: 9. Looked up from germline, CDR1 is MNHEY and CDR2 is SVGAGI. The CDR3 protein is CASSRYRGHLNTIYF. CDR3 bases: TGTGCCAGCAGCCGCTACAGGGGGCATCTAAACACCATATATTTT.

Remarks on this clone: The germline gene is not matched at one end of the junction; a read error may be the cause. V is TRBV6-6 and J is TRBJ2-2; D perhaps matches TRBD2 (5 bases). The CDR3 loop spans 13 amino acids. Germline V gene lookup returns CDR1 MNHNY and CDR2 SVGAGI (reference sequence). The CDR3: CASSPPQPGELFF. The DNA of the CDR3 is TGTGCCAGCAGCCCCCCCCAACCCGGGGAGCTGTTCTTT.

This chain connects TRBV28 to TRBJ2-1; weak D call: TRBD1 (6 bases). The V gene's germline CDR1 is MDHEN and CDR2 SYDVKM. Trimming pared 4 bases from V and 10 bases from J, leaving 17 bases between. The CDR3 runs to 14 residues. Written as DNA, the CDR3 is TGTGCCAGCAGTTCAGACTCTACAGGGTCCGAGCAGTTCTTC. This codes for CASSSDSTGSEQFF.

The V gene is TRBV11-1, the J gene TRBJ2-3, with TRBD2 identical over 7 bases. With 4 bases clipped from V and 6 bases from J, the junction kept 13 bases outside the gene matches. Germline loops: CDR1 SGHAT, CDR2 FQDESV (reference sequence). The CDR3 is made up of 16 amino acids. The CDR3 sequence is CASSSGLGPGRDTQYF. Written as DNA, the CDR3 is TGTGCCAGCAGCTCAGGACTAGGCCCGGGCCGGGATACGCAGTATTTT.

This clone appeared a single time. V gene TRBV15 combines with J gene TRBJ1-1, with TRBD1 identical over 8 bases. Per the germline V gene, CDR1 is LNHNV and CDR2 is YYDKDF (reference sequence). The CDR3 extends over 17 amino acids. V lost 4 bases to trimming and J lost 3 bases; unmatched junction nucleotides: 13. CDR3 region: CATSTYRTGSSDTEAFF. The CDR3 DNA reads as TGTGCCACCAGCACCTACCGGACAGGGAGTTCTGACACTGAAGCTTTCTTT.

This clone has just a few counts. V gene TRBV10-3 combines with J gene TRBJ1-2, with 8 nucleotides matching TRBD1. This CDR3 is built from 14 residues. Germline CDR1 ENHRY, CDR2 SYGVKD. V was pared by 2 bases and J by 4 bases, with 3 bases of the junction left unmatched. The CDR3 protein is CAISEPTGAYGYTF. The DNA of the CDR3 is TGTGCCATCAGTGAGCCGACAGGGGCCTATGGCTACACCTTC.

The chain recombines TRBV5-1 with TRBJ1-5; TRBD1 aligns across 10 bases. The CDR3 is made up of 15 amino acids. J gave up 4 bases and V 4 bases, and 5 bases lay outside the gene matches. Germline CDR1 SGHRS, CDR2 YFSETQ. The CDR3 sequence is CASSEGTGVNQPQHF. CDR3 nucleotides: TGCGCCAGCAGCGAAGGGACAGGGGTAAATCAGCCCCAGCATTTT.

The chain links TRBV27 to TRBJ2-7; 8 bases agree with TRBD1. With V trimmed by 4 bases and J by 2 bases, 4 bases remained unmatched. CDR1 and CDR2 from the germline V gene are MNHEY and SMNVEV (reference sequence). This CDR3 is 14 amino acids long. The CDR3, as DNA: TGTGCCAGCAGTTCCCGGGGACAGGCCTACGAGCAGTACTTC. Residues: CASSSRGQAYEQYF.

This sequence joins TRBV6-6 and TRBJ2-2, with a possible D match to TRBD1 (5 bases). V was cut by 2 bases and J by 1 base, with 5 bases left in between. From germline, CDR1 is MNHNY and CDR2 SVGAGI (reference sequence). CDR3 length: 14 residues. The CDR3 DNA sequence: TGTGCCAGCAGTTACGACAGGAACACCGGGGAGCTGTTTTTT. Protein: CASSYDRNTGELFF.

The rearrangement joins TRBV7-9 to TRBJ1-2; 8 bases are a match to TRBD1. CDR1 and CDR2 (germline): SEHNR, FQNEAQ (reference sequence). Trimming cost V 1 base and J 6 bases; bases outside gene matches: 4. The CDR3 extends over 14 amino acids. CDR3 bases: TGTGCCAGCAGCTTAGGGACAGGGTATGATGGCTACACCTTC. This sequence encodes CASSLGTGYDGYTF.

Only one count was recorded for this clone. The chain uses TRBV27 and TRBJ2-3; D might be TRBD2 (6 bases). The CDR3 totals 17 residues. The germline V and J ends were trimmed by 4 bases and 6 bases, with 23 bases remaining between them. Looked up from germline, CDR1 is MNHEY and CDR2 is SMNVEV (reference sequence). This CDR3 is CASSSHRQLRGMDTQYF. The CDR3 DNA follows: TGTGCCAGCAGTTCCCATCGACAACTACGGGGGATGGATACGCAGTATTTT.